This TCR beta chain was observed in a study of beta chain features in type 1 diabetes. The CDR3 runs to 16 residues. The trim removed 5 bases at V and 3 bases at J, leaving 6 bases unmatched. Sequencing targeted expressed TCRB transcripts, as all isolated RNA had been reverse transcribed. The data were produced by immunoSEQ multiplex PCR, yet TCRdb's version contains in-frame clones alone and is incomplete. The sample holds more than 300,000 clones, roughly 12% seen once. Study-level results: Shorter TCRB CDR3s, moderately but significantly so, marked every one of the four CD4+ subsets in Type 1 diabetes patients. Within patients, naive, central memory and Treg TCRB repertoires seemed more similar than within healthy donors.

One heparinised blood draw averaging approximately 0.11 L was given by each donor. Purities over 95% were achieved in all sorted populations. Details on this clone: Its specificity is not known.

The chain combines TRBV6-7 with TRBJ2-1; 11 nucleotides align to TRBD2. TRBV6-7 is an open reading frame whose function is uncertain. The source material was naive CD4+ T cells from blood. This receptor was identified in a man aged 18-30 years in good health. This chain's CDR3 is CASSKSSGRIYNEQFF. The CDR3 nucleotides read TGTGCCAGCAGTAAGTCTAGCGGGAGGATCTACAATGAGCAGTTCTTC.